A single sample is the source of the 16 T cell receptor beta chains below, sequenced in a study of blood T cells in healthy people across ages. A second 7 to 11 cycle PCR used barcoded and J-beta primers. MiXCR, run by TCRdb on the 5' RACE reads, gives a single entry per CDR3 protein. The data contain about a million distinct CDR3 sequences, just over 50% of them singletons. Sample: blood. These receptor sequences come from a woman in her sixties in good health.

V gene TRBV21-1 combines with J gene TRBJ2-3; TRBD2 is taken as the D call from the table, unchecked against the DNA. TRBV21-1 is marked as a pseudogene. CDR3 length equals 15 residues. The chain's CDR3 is CASSKGGRCSDTQYF. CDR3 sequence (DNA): TGTGCCAGCAGCAAAGGCGGGAGGTGTTCAGATACGCAGTATTTT.

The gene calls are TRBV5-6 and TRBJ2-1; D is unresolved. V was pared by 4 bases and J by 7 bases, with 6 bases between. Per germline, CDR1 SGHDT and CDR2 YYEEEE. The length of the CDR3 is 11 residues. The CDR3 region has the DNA TGTGCCAGCAGCCAGCCAAATGAGCAGTTCTTC. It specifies CASSQPNEQFF.

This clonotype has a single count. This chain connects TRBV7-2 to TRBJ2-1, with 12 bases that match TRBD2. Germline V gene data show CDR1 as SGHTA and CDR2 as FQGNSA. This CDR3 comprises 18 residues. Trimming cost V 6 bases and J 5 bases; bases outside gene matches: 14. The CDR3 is CTSRPLRVWTSGNNEQFF. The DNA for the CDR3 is TGTACCAGCAGACCTTTGAGGGTCTGGACTAGCGGGAACAATGAGCAGTTCTTC.

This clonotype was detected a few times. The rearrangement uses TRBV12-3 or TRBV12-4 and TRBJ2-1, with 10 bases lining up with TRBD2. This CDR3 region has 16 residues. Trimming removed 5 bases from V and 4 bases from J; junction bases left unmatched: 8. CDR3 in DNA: TGTGCCAGCAGTCCAGCGACTAGCGGGCCTTACAATGAGCAGTTCTTC. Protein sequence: CASSPATSGPYNEQFF.

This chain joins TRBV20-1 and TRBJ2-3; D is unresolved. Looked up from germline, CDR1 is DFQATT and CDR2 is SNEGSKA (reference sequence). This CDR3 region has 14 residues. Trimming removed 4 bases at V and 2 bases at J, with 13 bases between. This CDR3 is CSATDLVFTDTQYF. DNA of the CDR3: TGCAGTGCTACAGACCTGGTTTTCACAGATACGCAGTATTTT.

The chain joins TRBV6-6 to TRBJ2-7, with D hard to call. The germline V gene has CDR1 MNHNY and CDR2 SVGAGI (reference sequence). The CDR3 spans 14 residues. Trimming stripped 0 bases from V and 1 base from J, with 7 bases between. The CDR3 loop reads CASSYSWRSYEQYF. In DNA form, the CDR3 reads TGTGCCAGCAGTTACTCTTGGCGGTCCTACGAGCAGTACTTC.

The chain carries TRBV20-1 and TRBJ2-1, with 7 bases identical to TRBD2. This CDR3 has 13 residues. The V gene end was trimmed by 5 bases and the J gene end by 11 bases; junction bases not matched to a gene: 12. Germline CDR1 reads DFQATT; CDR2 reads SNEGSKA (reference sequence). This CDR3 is CSAPRAGWDKQFF. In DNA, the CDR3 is TGCAGTGCTCCCCGAGCGGGGTGGGATAAGCAGTTCTTC.

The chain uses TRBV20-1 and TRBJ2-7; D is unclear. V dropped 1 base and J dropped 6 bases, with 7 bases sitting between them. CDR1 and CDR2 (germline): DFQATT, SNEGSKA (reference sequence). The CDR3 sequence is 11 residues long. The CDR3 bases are TGCAGTGCTAGAGCCCGGCGCGAGCAGTACTTC. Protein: CSARARREQYF.

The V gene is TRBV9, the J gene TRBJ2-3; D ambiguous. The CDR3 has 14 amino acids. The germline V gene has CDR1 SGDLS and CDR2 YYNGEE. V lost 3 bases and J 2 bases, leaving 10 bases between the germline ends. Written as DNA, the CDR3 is TGTGCCAGCAGCGACAACCCCAACACAGATACGCAGTATTTT. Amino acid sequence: CASSDNPNTDTQYF.

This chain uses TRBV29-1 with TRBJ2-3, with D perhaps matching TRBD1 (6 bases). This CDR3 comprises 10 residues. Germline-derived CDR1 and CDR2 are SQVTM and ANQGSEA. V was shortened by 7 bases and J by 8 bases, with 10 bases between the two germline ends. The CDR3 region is CSAEGVTQYF. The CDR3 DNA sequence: TGCAGCGCCGAGGGGGTTACGCAGTATTTT.

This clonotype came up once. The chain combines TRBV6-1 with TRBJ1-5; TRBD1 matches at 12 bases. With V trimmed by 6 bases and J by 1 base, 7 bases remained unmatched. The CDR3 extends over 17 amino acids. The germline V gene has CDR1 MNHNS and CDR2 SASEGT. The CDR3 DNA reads TGTGCCAGCAGCGAGGGACAGGGGGCGCGGAGCAATCAGCCCCAGCATTTT. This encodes CASSEGQGARSNQPQHF.

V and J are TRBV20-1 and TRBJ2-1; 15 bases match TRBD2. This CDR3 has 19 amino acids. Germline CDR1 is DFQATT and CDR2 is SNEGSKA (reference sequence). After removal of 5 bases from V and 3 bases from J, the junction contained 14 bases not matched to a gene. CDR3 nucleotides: TGCAGTGCTCGACGTGTCGGGACTAGCGGGGGGTCGGGCTACAATGAGCAGTTCTTC. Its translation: CSARRVGTSGGSGYNEQFF.

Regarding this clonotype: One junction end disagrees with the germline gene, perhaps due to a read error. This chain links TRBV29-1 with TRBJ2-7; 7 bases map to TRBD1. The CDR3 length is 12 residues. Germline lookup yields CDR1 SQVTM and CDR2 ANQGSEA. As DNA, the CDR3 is TGCCGCGTTGGGGACAGCTCCTACGAGCAGTACTTC. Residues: CRVGDSSYEQYF.

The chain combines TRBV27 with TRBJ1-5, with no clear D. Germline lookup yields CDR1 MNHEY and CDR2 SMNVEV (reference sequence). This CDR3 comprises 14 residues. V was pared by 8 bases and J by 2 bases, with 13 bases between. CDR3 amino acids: CASSRVIGNQPQHF. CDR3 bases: TGTGCCAGCTCCCGGGTTATTGGCAATCAGCCCCAGCATTTT.

CDR3 DNA: TGCAGTGCTAGAGCTTCAGGCTCTGGGGCCAACGTCCTGACTTTC. Encoded protein: CSARASGSGANVLTF. This rearrangement joins TRBV20-1 to TRBJ2-6; no reliable D call. V gave up 1 base and J gave up 0 bases, with 7 bases separating them. The CDR3 loop spans 15 amino acids. CDR1 DFQATT and CDR2 SNEGSKA come from the germline V gene (reference sequence).

This CDR3 reads CASSLAGGLGEKLFF. The CDR3, as DNA: TGTGCCAGCAGTTTAGCGGGGGGCCTAGGTGAAAAACTGTTTTTT. The V and J genes are TRBV12-3 or TRBV12-4 and TRBJ1-4, with D possibly matching TRBD1 (6 bases). The ends were cut back, 0 bases at V and 7 bases at J, with 12 bases in the middle. The CDR3 spans 15 residues.